This T cell receptor (beta chain) originates from a study of control samples from healthy donors and cancer patients. The CDR3 is 16 amino acids. From germline, CDR1 is MNHNS and CDR2 SASEGT. V lost 3 bases and J 0 bases, leaving 14 bases between the germline ends. Assay: immunoSEQ multiplex PCR; the TCRdb copy retains only in-frame clones and omits some. The data hold 90,000 or so clones, with 88% observed a single time. The sample holds one count of this clone. This sequence joins TRBV6-1 and TRBJ1-2, with D perhaps matching TRBD1 (5 bases). Sequencing used blood. The clonotype comes from a woman between 70 and 85 years old in good health. CDR3 amino acids: CASSEVGTSTNYGYTF. As DNA, the CDR3 is TGTGCCAGCAGTGAGGTGGGGACGTCAACTAACTATGGCTACACCTTC.